This paragraph reports one T cell receptor (beta chain). The entry originates in a study of blood T cell repertoires in COVID-19. Only in-frame clones appear in the TCRdb table, and some are missing; sequencing was by immunoSEQ multiplex PCR. The table records roughly 110,000 clones, more than 70% of them present only once. The CDR3 is 15 amino acids. Germline V gene sequence: CDR1 SNHLY, CDR2 FYNNEI. Trimming stripped 2 bases from V and 5 bases from J, with 16 bases between. Sequencing was done on a sample of peripheral blood. This chain uses TRBV2 with TRBJ2-7; TRBD2 is a possible D gene (7 bases). This TCR derives from a man in his forties or fifties with active or convalescent COVID-19. The CDR3 loop is CASSERGGGAHEQYF. CDR3 bases: TGTGCCAGCAGTGAAAGGGGGGGCGGGGCCCACGAGCAGTACTTC.